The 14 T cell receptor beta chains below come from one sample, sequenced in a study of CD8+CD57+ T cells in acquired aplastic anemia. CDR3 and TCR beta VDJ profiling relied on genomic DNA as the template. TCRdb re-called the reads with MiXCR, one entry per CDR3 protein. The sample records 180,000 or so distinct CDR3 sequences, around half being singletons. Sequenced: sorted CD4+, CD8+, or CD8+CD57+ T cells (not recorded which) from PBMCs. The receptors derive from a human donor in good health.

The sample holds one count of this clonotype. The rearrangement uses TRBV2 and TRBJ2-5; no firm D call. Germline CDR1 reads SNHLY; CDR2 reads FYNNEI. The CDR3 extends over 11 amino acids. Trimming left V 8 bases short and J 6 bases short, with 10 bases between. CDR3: CASLDRQTQYF. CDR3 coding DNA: TGTGCCAGCCTAGACCGACAGACCCAGTACTTC.

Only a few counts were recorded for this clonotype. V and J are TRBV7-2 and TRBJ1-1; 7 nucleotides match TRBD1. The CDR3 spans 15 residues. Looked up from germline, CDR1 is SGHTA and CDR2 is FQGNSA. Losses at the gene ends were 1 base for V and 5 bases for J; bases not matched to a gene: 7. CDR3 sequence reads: CASSLVTGEGTEAFF. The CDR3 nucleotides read TGTGCCAGCAGCTTAGTAACAGGGGAAGGGACTGAAGCTTTCTTT.

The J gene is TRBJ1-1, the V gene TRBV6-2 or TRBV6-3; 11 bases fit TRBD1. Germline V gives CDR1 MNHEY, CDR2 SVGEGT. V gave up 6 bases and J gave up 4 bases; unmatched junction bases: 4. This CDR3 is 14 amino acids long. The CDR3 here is CASSSGTGGTEAFF. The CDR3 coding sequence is TGTGCCAGCAGCTCCGGGACAGGGGGCACTGAAGCTTTCTTT.

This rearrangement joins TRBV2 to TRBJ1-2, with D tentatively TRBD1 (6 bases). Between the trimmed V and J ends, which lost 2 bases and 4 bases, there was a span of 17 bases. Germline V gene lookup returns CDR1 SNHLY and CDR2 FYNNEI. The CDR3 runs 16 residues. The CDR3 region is CASSEQGRGILYGYTF. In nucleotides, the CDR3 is TGTGCCAGCAGTGAACAGGGGCGGGGGATTCTCTATGGCTACACCTTC.

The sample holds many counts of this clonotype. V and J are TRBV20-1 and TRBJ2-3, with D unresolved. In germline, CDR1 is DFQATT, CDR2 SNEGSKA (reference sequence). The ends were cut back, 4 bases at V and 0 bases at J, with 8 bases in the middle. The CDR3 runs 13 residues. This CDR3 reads CSATTASTDTQYF. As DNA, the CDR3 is TGCAGTGCTACAACAGCTAGCACAGATACGCAGTATTTT.

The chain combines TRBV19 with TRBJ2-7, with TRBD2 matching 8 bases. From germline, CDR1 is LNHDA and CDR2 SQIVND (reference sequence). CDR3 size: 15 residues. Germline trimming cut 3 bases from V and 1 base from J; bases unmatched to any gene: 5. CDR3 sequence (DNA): TGTGCCAGTAGTATCGGCGGGAGGCCTTCCTACGAGCAGTACTTC. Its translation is CASSIGGRPSYEQYF.

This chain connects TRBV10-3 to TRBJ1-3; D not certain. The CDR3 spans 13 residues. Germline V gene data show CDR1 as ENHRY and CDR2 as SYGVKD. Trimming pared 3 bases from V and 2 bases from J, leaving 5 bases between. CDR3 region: CAISEEPGNTIYF. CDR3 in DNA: TGTGCCATCAGTGAAGAACCTGGAAACACCATATATTTT.

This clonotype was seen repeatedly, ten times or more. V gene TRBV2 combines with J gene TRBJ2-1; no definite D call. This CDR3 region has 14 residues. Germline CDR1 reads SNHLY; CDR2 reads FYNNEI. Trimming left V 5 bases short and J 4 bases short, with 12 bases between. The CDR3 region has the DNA TGTGCCAGCAGTCCGACCAGCCCATACAATGAGCAGTTCTTC. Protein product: CASSPTSPYNEQFF.

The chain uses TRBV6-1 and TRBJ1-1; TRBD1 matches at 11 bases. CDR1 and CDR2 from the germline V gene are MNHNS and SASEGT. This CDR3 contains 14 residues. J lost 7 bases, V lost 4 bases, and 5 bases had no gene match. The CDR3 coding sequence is TGTGCCAGCAGTGCTGGACAGGGGGCAGTTGAAGCTTTCTTT. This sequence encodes CASSAGQGAVEAFF.

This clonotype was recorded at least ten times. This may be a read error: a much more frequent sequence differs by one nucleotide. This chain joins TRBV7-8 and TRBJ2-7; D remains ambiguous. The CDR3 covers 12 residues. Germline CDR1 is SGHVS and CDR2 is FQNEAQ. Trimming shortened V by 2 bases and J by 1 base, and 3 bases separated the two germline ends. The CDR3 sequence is CASSLRSYEQYF. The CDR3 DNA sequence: TGTGCCAGCAGCTTAAGGTCCTACGAGCAGTACTTC.

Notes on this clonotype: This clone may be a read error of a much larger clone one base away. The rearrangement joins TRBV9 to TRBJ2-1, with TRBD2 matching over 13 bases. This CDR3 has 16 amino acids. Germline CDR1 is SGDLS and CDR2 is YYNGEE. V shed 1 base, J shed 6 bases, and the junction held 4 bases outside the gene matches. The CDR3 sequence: CASSVTRTSGSNEQFF. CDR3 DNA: TGTGCCAGCAGCGTAACCAGGACTAGCGGGAGCAATGAGCAGTTCTTC.

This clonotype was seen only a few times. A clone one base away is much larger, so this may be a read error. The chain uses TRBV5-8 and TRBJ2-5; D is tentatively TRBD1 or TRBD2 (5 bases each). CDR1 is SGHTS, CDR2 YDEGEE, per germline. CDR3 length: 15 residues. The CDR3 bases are TGTGCCAGCAGCTTGGCTCTGGGGGTTCAAGAGACCCAGTGCTTC. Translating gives CASSLALGVQETQCF.

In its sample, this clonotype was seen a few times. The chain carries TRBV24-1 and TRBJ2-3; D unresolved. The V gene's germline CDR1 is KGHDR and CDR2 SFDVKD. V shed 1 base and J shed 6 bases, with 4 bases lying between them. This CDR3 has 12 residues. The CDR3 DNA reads TGTGCCACCAGTGATTTTTGGGATACGCAGTATTTT. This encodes CATSDFWDTQYF.

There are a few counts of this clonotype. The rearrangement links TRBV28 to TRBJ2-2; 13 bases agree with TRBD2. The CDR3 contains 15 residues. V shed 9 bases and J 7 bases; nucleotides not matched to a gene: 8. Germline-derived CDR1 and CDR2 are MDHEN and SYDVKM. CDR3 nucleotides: TGTGCCAGTACAACTAGCGGGAGGGCCCACGGGGAGCTGTTTTTT. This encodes CASTTSGRAHGELFF. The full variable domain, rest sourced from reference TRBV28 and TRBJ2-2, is DVKVTQSSRYLVKRTGEKVFLECVQDMDHENMFWYRQDPGLGLRLIYFSYDVKMKEKGDIPEGYSVSREKKERFSLILESASTNQTSMYLCASTTSGRAHGELFFGEGSRLTVL.